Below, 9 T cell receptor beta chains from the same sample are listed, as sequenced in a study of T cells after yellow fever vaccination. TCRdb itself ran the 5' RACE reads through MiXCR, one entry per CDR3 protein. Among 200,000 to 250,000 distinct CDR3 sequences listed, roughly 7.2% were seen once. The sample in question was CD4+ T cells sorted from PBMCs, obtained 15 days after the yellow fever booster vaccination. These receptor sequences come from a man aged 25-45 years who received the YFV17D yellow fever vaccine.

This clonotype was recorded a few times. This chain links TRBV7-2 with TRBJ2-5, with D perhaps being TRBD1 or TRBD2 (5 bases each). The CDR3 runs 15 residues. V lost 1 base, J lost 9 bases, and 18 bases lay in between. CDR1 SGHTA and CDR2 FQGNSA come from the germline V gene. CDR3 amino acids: CASSLDGARGRAQYF. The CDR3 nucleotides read TGTGCCAGCAGCTTAGACGGGGCGCGCGGTAGGGCCCAGTACTTC.

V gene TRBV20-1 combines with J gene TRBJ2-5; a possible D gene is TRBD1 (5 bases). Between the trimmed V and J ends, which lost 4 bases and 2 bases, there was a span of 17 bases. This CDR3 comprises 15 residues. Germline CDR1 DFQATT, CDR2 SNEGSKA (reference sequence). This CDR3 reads CSATPSQGKQETQYF. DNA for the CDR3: TGCAGTGCTACTCCATCCCAGGGAAAGCAAGAGACCCAGTACTTC.

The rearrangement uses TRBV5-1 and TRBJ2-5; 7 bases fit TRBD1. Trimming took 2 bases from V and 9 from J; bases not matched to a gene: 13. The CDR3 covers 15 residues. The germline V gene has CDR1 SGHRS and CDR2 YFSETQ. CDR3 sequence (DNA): TGCGCCAGCAGCTTCGGACAGGCCGCTTCAGGGGCCCAGTACTTC. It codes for CASSFGQAASGAQYF.

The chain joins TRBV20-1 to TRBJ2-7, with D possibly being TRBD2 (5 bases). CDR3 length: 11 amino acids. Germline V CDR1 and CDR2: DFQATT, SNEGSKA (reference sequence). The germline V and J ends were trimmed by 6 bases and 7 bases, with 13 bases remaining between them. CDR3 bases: TGCAGTGCCCTACGTGGGGAGGAGCAGTACTTC. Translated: CSALRGEEQYF.

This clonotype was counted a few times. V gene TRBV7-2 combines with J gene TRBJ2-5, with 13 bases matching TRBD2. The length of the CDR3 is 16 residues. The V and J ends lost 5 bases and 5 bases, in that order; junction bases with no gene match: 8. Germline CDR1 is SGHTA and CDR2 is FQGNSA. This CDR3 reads CASSIGTSGTLETQYF. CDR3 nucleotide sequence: TGTGCCAGCAGCATAGGGACTAGCGGGACATTGGAGACCCAGTACTTC. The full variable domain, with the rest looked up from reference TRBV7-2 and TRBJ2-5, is GAGVSQSPSNKVTEKGKDVELRCDPISGHTALYWYRQSLGQGLEFLIYFQGNSAPDKSGLPSDRFSAERTGGSVSTLTIQRTQQEDSAVYLCASSIGTSGTLETQYFGPGTRLLVL.

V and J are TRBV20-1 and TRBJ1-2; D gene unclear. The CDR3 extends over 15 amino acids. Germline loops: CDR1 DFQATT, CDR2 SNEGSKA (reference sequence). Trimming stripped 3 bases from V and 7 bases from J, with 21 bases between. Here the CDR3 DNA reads TGCAGTGCTAGGTGGCCGGGTGGTGGGTCGTTTGGCTACACCTTC. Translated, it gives CSARWPGGGSFGYTF.

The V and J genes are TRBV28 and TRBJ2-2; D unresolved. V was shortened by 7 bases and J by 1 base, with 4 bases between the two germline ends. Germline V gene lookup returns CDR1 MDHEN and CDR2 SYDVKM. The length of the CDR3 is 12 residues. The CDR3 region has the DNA TGTGCCAGCAACGAGAACACCGGGGAGCTGTTTTTT. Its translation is CASNENTGELFF. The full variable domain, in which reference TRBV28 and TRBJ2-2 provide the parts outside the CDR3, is DVKVTQSSRYLVKRTGEKVFLECVQDMDHENMFWYRQDPGLGLRLIYFSYDVKMKEKGDIPEGYSVSREKKERFSLILESASTNQTSMYLCASNENTGELFFGEGSRLTVL.

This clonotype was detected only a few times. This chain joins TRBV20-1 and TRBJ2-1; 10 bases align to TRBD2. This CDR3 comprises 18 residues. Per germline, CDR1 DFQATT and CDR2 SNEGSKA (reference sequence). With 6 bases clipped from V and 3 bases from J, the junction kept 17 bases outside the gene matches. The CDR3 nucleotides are TGCAGTGCCAAGAGGCGAGCTAGCGGGAGTTCTTTCTACAATGAGCAGTTCTTC. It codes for CSAKRRASGSSFYNEQFF.

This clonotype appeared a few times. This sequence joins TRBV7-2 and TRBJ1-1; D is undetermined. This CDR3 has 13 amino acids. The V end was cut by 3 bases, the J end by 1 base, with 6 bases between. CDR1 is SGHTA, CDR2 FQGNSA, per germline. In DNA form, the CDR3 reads TGTGCCAGCAGCTTCTTACGGAACACTGAAGCTTTCTTT. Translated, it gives CASSFLRNTEAFF. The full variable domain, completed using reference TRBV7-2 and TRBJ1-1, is GAGVSQSPSNKVTEKGKDVELRCDPISGHTALYWYRQSLGQGLEFLIYFQGNSAPDKSGLPSDRFSAERTGGSVSTLTIQRTQQEDSAVYLCASSFLRNTEAFFGQGTRLTVV.